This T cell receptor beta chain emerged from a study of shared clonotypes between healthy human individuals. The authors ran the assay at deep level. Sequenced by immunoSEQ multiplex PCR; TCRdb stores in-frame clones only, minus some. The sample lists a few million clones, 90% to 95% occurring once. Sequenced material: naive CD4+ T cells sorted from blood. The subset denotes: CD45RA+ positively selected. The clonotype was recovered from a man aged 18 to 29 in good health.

Here the CDR3 DNA reads TGTGCCATCAGTGGACAGGCGGACACAGATACGCAGTATTTT. It translates to CAISGQADTDTQYF. The chain has TRBV10-3 and TRBJ2-3; D might be TRBD1 (6 bases). This CDR3 is built from 14 residues. Germline assignment: CDR1 ENHRY and CDR2 SYGVKD. The V end lost 4 bases, the J end lost 2 bases, and 10 bases lay between the germline ends.